A selection of T cell receptor beta chains follows, all from one sample in a study of sequential checkpoint blockade in melanoma. Sequenced by immunoSEQ multiplex PCR; TCRdb stores in-frame clones only, minus some. The table shows about 12,000 clones, with 26% occurring only once. The sample in question was tumor tissue (inferred from file names), obtained from a patient given nivolumab and ipilimumab in sequence. The receptors were sampled from a human donor with melanoma. Each CDR3 is given with its conserved first and last residue. The D gene is left open where the match is weak. Clone sizes are given selectively: once, few, many, or a class where the clone is expanded.

v_call: TRBV11-3; j_call: TRBJ1-1; clone_size: NA; d_call: NA; cdr3_nt: TGTGCCAGCAGCCTGTCTGCAGTTAACACTGAAGCTTTCTTT; cdr3_aa: CASSLSAVNTEAFF
v_call: TRBV11-3; j_call: TRBJ1-2; clone_size: few; d_call: NA; cdr3_nt: TGTGCCAGCAGCTTGTCAGGGCAGCGCATCTATGGCTACACCTTC; cdr3_aa: CASSLSGQRIYGYTF
v_call: TRBV11-3; j_call: TRBJ2-4; clone_size: few; d_call: TRBD1; cdr3_nt: TGTGCCAGCAGCTCGCGGACAGGGTTAGCCAAAAACATTCAGTACTTC; cdr3_aa: CASSSRTGLAKNIQYF
v_call: TRBV6-8; j_call: TRBJ2-2; clone_size: few; d_call: TRBD2; cdr3_nt: TGTGCCACCTACAGACTAGCTGGCGGGGAGCTGTTTTTT; cdr3_aa: CATYRLAGGELFF
v_call: TRBV15; j_call: TRBJ1-1; clone_size: NA; d_call: TRBD1; cdr3_nt: TGTGCCACCCAGGGGGGACCGAACCCCAGGTCGATGAACACTGAAGCTTTCTTT; cdr3_aa: CATQGGPNPRSMNTEAFF
v_call: TRBV28; j_call: TRBJ2-1; clone_size: NA; d_call: NA; cdr3_nt: TGTGCCAGCAGCCCTCTCTCACGGGTGTATAATGAGCAGTTCTTC; cdr3_aa: CASSPLSRVYNEQFF
v_call: TRBV6-8; j_call: TRBJ1-1; clone_size: NA; d_call: NA; cdr3_nt: TGTGCCAGCAGTTACTGGCAGGGAGCTGAAGCTTTCTTT; cdr3_aa: CASSYWQGAEAFF
v_call: TRBV12-2; j_call: TRBJ1-1; clone_size: medium-sized; d_call: NA; cdr3_nt: TGTGCCAGTCTCGGAAGGGGGACGAACACTGAAGCTTTCTTT; cdr3_aa: CASLGRGTNTEAFF
v_call: TRBV7-6; j_call: TRBJ2-1; clone_size: NA; d_call: NA; cdr3_nt: TGTGCCAGCAGCTCCAGCGGGTTACAAGGCGATGAGCAGTTCTTC; cdr3_aa: CASSSSGLQGDEQFF
v_call: TRBV18; j_call: TRBJ2-5; clone_size: few; d_call: TRBD1; cdr3_nt: TGTGCCAGCTCACCTCGGGACAGGACGCAAGAGACCCAGTACTTC; cdr3_aa: CASSPRDRTQETQYF
v_call: TRBV18; j_call: TRBJ2-3; clone_size: NA; d_call: TRBD2; cdr3_nt: TGTGCCAGCTCACTACTAGCGGAGCCGCGGGGGGATACGCAGTATTTT; cdr3_aa: CASSLLAEPRGDTQYF
v_call: TRBV9; j_call: TRBJ2-7; clone_size: many; d_call: NA; cdr3_nt: TGTGCCAGCAGCGTAGGGACCCAGGGCCCCCTCTACGAGCAGTACTTC; cdr3_aa: CASSVGTQGPLYEQYF
v_call: TRBV19; j_call: TRBJ1-1; clone_size: NA; d_call: TRBD1; cdr3_nt: TGTGCCAGTAGTATAGGGGGGACAGGCCTGGAAAGAACTGAAGCTTTCTTT; cdr3_aa: CASSIGGTGLERTEAFF
v_call: TRBV6-4; j_call: TRBJ2-1; clone_size: NA; d_call: NA; cdr3_nt: TGTGCCATCAGTGAAGGTCAGGGGAGGGTCAATGAGCAGTTCTTC; cdr3_aa: CAISEGQGRVNEQFF
v_call: TRBV5-1; j_call: TRBJ2-7; clone_size: NA; d_call: NA; cdr3_nt: TGCGCCAGCAGCTTAAGGGCCGCCCAGGGGCCCTACGAGCAGTACTTC; cdr3_aa: CASSLRAAQGPYEQYF
v_call: TRBV6-8; j_call: TRBJ2-2; clone_size: NA; d_call: TRBD2; cdr3_nt: TGTGCCAGCAGACCCTGGGAGGGTACGAACACCGGGGAGCTGTTTTTT; cdr3_aa: CASRPWEGTNTGELFF
v_call: TRBV6-8; j_call: TRBJ2-1; clone_size: medium-sized; d_call: TRBD1; cdr3_nt: TGTGCCAGCAGCCCTGGGGACAGCCCCTACAATGAGCAGTTCTTC; cdr3_aa: CASSPGDSPYNEQFF
v_call: TRBV7-1; j_call: TRBJ2-7; clone_size: NA; d_call: NA; cdr3_nt: TGTGCCAGCAGCCTAATTGCCGCCTACGAGCAGTACTTC; cdr3_aa: CASSLIAAYEQYF
v_call: TRBV6-4; j_call: TRBJ2-7; clone_size: NA; d_call: NA; cdr3_nt: TGTGCCAGCAGTTACTTCTACGAGCAGTACTTC; cdr3_aa: CASSYFYEQYF
v_call: TRBV11-3; j_call: TRBJ1-1; clone_size: NA; d_call: NA; cdr3_nt: TGTGCCAGCAGCTTAGACATAGGAACAGGTGTTAAAGCTTTCTTT; cdr3_aa: CASSLDIGTGVKAFF
v_call: TRBV2; j_call: TRBJ2-3; clone_size: few; d_call: TRBD2; cdr3_nt: TGTGCCAGCAGAGGCCTAGCGGGGGGCCGGGGGGATACGCAGTATTTT; cdr3_aa: CASRGLAGGRGDTQYF
v_call: TRBV5-8; j_call: TRBJ1-1; clone_size: many; d_call: TRBD1; cdr3_nt: TGTGCCAGCAGCCGGGACAGCAACACTGAAGCTTTCTTT; cdr3_aa: CASSRDSNTEAFF
v_call: TRBV11-3; j_call: TRBJ1-6; clone_size: many; d_call: NA; cdr3_nt: TGTGCCAGCAGCTTATTAGGAGGGGTTCGTTCACCCCTCCACTTT; cdr3_aa: CASSLLGGVRSPLHF
v_call: TRBV28; j_call: TRBJ1-6; clone_size: once; d_call: NA; cdr3_nt: TGTGCCAGCAGTTTGGGTTGGGGGGCAGGCGCCAATTCACCCCTCCACTTT; cdr3_aa: CASSLGWGAGANSPLHF
v_call: TRBV6-8; j_call: TRBJ1-1; clone_size: NA; d_call: NA; cdr3_nt: TGTGCCAGCAGTTACTCGTCACCTGGCGTGGGCAATGAAGCTTTCTTT; cdr3_aa: CASSYSSPGVGNEAFF
v_call: TRBV5-1; j_call: TRBJ2-5; clone_size: NA; d_call: TRBD2; cdr3_nt: TGCGCCAGCACGCTAGCGGGGGGGATACAGACCCAGTACTTC; cdr3_aa: CASTLAGGIQTQYF
v_call: TRBV23-1; j_call: TRBJ1-6; clone_size: NA; d_call: NA; cdr3_nt: TGCGCCAGCAGCCAAGTAGGATTCTATAATTCACCCCTCCACTTT; cdr3_aa: CASSQVGFYNSPLHF
v_call: TRBV28; j_call: TRBJ2-2; clone_size: many; d_call: NA; cdr3_nt: TGTGCCAGCATTACAGGGACCGGGGAGCTGTTTTTT; cdr3_aa: CASITGTGELFF
v_call: TRBV19; j_call: TRBJ1-1; clone_size: NA; d_call: NA; cdr3_nt: TGTGCCAGTAAGCAGACTGGCATGAACACTGAAGCTTTCTTT; cdr3_aa: CASKQTGMNTEAFF
v_call: TRBV14; j_call: TRBJ1-1; clone_size: NA; d_call: NA; cdr3_nt: TGTGCCAGCAGCCAAGAGACCGAGAGGGCTCACTGGAACACTGAAGCTTTCTTT; cdr3_aa: CASSQETERAHWNTEAFF
v_call: TRBV5-1; j_call: TRBJ2-3; clone_size: NA; d_call: NA; cdr3_nt: TGCGCCAGCAGCTCGGAGGGGGTGGCAGATACGCAGTATTTT; cdr3_aa: CASSSEGVADTQYF
v_call: TRBV5-1; j_call: TRBJ2-3; clone_size: few; d_call: TRBD2; cdr3_nt: TGCGCCAGCAGCTTGGAGGGACTAGCGTCCGCCCCAAGCACAGATACGCAGTATTTT; cdr3_aa: CASSLEGLASAPSTDTQYF
v_call: TRBV6-8; j_call: TRBJ1-4; clone_size: few; d_call: NA; cdr3_nt: TGTGCCAGCGTTCCCGCGGGGGTATGGGAAAAACTGTTTTTT; cdr3_aa: CASVPAGVWEKLFF
v_call: TRBV5-1; j_call: TRBJ1-2; clone_size: few; d_call: TRBD1; cdr3_nt: TGCGCCAGCAGCTTACGACAGGGACGGGCAAACTATGGCTACACCTTC; cdr3_aa: CASSLRQGRANYGYTF
v_call: TRBV6-8; j_call: TRBJ2-2; clone_size: NA; d_call: NA; cdr3_nt: TGTGCCAGTAGTAGGGCGAACACCGGGGAGCTGTTTTTT; cdr3_aa: CASSRANTGELFF
v_call: TRBV15; j_call: TRBJ1-2; clone_size: NA; d_call: NA; cdr3_nt: TGTGCCACCAGCAGAAACGTACATCAGGGAGGACGTACTGGCTACACCTTC; cdr3_aa: CATSRNVHQGGRTGYTF
v_call: TRBV28; j_call: TRBJ1-2; clone_size: few; d_call: NA; cdr3_nt: TGTGCCAGCACCCTTGGGGGGTTCTATGGCTACACCTTC; cdr3_aa: CASTLGGFYGYTF
v_call: TRBV18; j_call: TRBJ2-2; clone_size: few; d_call: NA; cdr3_nt: TGTGCCAGCTCACCACTCGGGCCCAGCGGGGAGCTGTTTTTT; cdr3_aa: CASSPLGPSGELFF
v_call: TRBV5-1; j_call: TRBJ2-2; clone_size: NA; d_call: TRBD2; cdr3_nt: TGCGCCAGCAGCGTAAGGCAGGGAGGGACCGGGGAGCTGTTTTTT; cdr3_aa: CASSVRQGGTGELFF
v_call: TRBV11-3; j_call: TRBJ1-5; clone_size: medium-sized; d_call: NA; cdr3_nt: TGTGCCAGCACCCTTCTGGGCGCGGGCAATCAGCCCCAGCATTTT; cdr3_aa: CASTLLGAGNQPQHF
v_call: TRBV13; j_call: TRBJ2-2; clone_size: many; d_call: NA; cdr3_nt: TGTGCCAGCATTAACGGACAAAGGGACACCGGGGAGCTGTTTTTT; cdr3_aa: CASINGQRDTGELFF
v_call: TRBV6-8; j_call: TRBJ2-1; clone_size: NA; d_call: TRBD1; cdr3_nt: TGTGCCAGCAGTTACTCGTCCGGACCGGGACAGGGTAAGGATGAGCAGTTCTTC; cdr3_aa: CASSYSSGPGQGKDEQFF
v_call: TRBV11-3; j_call: TRBJ1-2; clone_size: few; d_call: TRBD1; cdr3_nt: TGTGCCAGCAGCTTGGGCAGGGGGGTTAACTATGGCTACACCTTC; cdr3_aa: CASSLGRGVNYGYTF
v_call: TRBV19; j_call: TRBJ1-2; clone_size: NA; d_call: TRBD1; cdr3_nt: TGTGCCAGTAGTCCTAGGGACAGGGAGCGGAGCTATGGCTACACCTTC; cdr3_aa: CASSPRDRERSYGYTF
v_call: TRBV18; j_call: TRBJ1-2; clone_size: many; d_call: TRBD1; cdr3_nt: TGTGCCAGCTCAATTACTATCCGGGACAGGTCCTCCTTC; cdr3_aa: CASSITIRDRSSF
v_call: TRBV6-8; j_call: TRBJ2-1; clone_size: NA; d_call: NA; cdr3_nt: TGTGCCATCAGTACTCCCGGGTCGGGCTACAATGAGCAGTTCTTC; cdr3_aa: CAISTPGSGYNEQFF
v_call: TRBV14; j_call: TRBJ1-3; clone_size: NA; d_call: NA; cdr3_nt: TGTGCCAGCAGCCAAGATGGAAACACCATATATTTT; cdr3_aa: CASSQDGNTIYF
v_call: TRBV19; j_call: TRBJ1-5; clone_size: NA; d_call: NA; cdr3_nt: TGTGCCAGTAGTATAGCCACAGGGCTTCTTCAGCCCCAGCATTTT; cdr3_aa: CASSIATGLLQPQHF
v_call: TRBV19; j_call: TRBJ1-2; clone_size: NA; d_call: NA; cdr3_nt: TGTGCCAGTAAGGAACAGTACTACGGCTACACCTTC; cdr3_aa: CASKEQYYGYTF
v_call: TRBV5-1; j_call: TRBJ2-3; clone_size: once; d_call: NA; cdr3_nt: TGCGCCAGCAGCTTGGCTGTGCGGGGTCCCACAGATACGCAGTATTTT; cdr3_aa: CASSLAVRGPTDTQYF
v_call: TRBV29-1; j_call: TRBJ1-2; clone_size: NA; d_call: NA; cdr3_nt: TGCAGCGTTGGGTCGGGGGAGCGTGGCTACACCTTC; cdr3_aa: CSVGSGERGYTF